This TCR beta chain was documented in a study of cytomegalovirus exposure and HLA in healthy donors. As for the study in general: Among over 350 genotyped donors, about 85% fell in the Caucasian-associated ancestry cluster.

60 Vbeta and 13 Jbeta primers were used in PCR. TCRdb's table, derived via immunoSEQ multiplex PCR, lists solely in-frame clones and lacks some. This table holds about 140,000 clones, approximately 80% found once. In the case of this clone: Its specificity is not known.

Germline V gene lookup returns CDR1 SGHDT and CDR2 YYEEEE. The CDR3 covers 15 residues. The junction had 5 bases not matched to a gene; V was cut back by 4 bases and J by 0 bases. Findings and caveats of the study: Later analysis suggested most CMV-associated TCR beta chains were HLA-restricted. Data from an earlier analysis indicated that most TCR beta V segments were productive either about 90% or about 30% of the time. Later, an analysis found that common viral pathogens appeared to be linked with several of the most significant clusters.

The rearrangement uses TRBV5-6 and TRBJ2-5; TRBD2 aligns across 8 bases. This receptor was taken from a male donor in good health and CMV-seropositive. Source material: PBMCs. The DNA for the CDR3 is TGTGCCAGCAGCCACCCGGGACTAGACCAAGAGACCCAGTACTTC. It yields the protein CASSHPGLDQETQYF.